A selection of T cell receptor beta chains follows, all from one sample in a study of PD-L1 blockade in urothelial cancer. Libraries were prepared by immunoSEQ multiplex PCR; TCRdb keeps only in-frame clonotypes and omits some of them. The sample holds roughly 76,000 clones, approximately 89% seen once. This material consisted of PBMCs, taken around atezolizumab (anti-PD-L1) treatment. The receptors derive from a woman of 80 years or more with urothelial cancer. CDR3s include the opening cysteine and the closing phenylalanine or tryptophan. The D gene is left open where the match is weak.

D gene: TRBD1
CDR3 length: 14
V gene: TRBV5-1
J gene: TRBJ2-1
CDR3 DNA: TGCGCCAGCAGCTCGGTACAGGGGGCGGATGAGCAGTTCTTC
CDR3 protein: CASSSVQGADEQFF

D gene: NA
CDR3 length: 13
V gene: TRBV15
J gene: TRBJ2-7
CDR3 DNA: TGTGCCACCAGCAGAGATCCCATTGACGAGCAGTACTTC
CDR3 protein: CATSRDPIDEQYF

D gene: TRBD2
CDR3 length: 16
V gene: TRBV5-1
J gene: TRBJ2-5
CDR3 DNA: TGCGCCAGCAGCCTCAGGGGACTAGCGGGCCAAGAGACCCAGTACTTC
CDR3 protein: CASSLRGLAGQETQYF

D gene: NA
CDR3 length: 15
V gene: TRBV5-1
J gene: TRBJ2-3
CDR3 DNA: TGCGCCAGCAGCTTGAGTTCAGGGGGGACAGATACGCAGTATTTT
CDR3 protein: CASSLSSGGTDTQYF

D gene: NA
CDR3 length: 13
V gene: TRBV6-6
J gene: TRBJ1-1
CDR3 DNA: TGTGCCAGCAGGGAGCAGGGTTCAGTTGTGGCTTTCTTT
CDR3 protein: CASREQGSVVAFF

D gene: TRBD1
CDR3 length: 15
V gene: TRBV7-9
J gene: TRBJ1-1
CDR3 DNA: TGTGCCAGCAGCAACCCACGGACAGGGGGAAGTGAAGCTTTCTTT
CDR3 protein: CASSNPRTGGSEAFF

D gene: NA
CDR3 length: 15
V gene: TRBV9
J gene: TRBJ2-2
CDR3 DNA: TGTGCCAGCAGCGTAGCTACAGGGCAAGGGCGGGAGCTGTTTTTT
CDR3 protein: CASSVATGQGRELFF

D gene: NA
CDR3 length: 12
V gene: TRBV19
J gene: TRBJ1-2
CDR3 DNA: TGTGCCAGTAGTACCTTCCCTGGGGGGAGCACCTTC
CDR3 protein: CASSTFPGGSTF

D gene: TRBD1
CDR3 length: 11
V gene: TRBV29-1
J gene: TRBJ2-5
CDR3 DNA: TGCAGCGTTACAGGGGTAGAGACCCAGTACTTC
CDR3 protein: CSVTGVETQYF

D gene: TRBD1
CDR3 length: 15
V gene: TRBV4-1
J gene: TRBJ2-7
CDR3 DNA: TGCGCCAGCAGCCAAGATCGGACAGGGTTCTACGAGCAGTACTTC
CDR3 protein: CASSQDRTGFYEQYF

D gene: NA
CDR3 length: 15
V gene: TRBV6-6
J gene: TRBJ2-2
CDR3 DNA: TGTGCCAGCAGTCGTACGCGGGATGCTACCGGGGAGCTGTTTTTT
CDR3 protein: CASSRTRDATGELFF

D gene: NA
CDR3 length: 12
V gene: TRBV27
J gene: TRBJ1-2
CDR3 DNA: TGTGCCAGCAGACGGGCTAACTATGGCTACACCTTC
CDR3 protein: CASRRANYGYTF

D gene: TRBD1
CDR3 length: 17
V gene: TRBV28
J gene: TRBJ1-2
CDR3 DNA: TGTGCCAGCAGTTTAGGCGGGACAGGGTGGCGCGACTATGGCTACACCTTC
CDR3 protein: CASSLGGTGWRDYGYTF

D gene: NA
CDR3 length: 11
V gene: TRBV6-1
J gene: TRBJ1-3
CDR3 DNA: TGTGCCAGCCTGGGCAGAAACACCATATATTTT
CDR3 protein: CASLGRNTIYF

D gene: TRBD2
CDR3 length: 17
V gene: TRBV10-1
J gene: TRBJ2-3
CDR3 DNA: TGCGCCAGCAGTGAAGGACTAGCGGGTTCTAGCACAGATACGCAGTATTTT
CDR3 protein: CASSEGLAGSSTDTQYF

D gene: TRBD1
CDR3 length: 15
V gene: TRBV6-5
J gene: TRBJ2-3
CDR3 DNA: TGTGCCAGCAGTATAAGGCCAGGGGGCGGAGATACGCAGTATTTT
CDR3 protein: CASSIRPGGGDTQYF

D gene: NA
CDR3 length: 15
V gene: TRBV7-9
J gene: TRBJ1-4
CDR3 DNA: TGTGCCAGCAGCTTAGTGTCGGGATACGGTGAAAAACTGTTTTTT
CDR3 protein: CASSLVSGYGEKLFF